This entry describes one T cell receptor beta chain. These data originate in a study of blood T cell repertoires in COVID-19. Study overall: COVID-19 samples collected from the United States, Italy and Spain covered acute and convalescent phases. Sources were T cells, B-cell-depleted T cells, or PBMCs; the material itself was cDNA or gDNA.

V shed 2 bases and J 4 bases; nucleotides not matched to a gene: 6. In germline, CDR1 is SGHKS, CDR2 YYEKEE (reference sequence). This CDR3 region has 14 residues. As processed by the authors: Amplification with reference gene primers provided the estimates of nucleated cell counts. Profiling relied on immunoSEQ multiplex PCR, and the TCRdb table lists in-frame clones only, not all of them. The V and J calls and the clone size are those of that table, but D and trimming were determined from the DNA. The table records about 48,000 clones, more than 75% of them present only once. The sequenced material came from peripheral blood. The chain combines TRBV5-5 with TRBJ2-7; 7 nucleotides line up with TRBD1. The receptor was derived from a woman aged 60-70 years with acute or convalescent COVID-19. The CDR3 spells CASSLRGGDYEQYF. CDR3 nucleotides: TGTGCCAGCAGCTTAAGAGGGGGCGATTACGAGCAGTACTTC. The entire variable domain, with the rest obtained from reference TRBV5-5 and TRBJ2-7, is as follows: DAGVTQSPTHLIKTRGQQVTLRCSPISGHKSVSWYQQVLGQGPQFIFQYYEKEERGRGNFPDRFSARQFPNYSSELNVNALLLGDSALYLCASSLRGGDYEQYFGPGTRLTVT.